The T cell receptor beta chain under discussion was sequenced for a study of cytomegalovirus exposure and HLA in healthy donors. This clone has a handful of counts. Its matching antigen is unknown. Trimming shortened V by 2 bases and J by 3 bases, and 5 bases separated the two germline ends. Per germline, CDR1 SGHTA and CDR2 FQGNSA. The CDR3 is made up of 13 amino acids. General observations from the study: TCR beta sequences reportedly predicted the HLA-A and HLA-B alleles of most subjects accurately. A list of about 180 TCR beta chains associated with cytomegalovirus was given. In a later analysis, TCR beta V- and J-gene trimming was associated with a missense DCLRE1C variant.

The PCR made use of 60 Vbeta and 13 Jbeta primers. Per the study methods: About 10 million of 75 million to 85 million unique TCR beta chains were shared, per a later count. Generated by immunoSEQ multiplex PCR, the TCRdb table keeps only in-frame clones and is missing some. V and J calls plus clone size are reproduced from that table; the DNA served to infer D and trimming. The sample shows 90,000 to 120,000 clones, 76% of them seen only once. The sample was PBMCs. This sequence joins TRBV7-2 and TRBJ2-1; D not resolved. The sequence was collected from a woman aged 18 to 35 in good health and CMV-seropositive. The DNA of the CDR3 is TGTGCCAGCAGCTTACCACACTACAATGAGCAGTTCTTC. Residues: CASSLPHYNEQFF.